The 13 T cell receptor beta chains given below trace back to one sample, sequenced in a study of blood T cell repertoires in COVID-19. Only in-frame clones appear in the TCRdb table, and some are missing; sequencing was by immunoSEQ multiplex PCR. Here the sample spans roughly 300,000 clones, roughly 80% being singletons. Sequenced material: peripheral blood. Source of these receptors: a human donor with COVID-19, enrolled during active disease. The donor label of this sample is uncertain.

This clone appeared once. The chain couples TRBV5-1 to TRBJ2-1; possibly TRBD2 for D (6 bases). V was clipped by 1 base and J by 7 bases, with 15 bases between them. The CDR3 covers 15 residues. Germline values: CDR1 SGHRS, CDR2 YFSETQ. The CDR3 spells CASSLSSGVENEQFF. The CDR3 DNA reads TGCGCCAGCAGCTTGAGTTCGGGAGTTGAGAATGAGCAGTTCTTC.

The chain links TRBV28 to TRBJ1-1; no definite D call. Germline V gives CDR1 MDHEN, CDR2 SYDVKM. The V and J ends lost 5 bases and 1 base respectively, with 17 bases between them. The CDR3 contains 16 residues. CDR3 sequence (DNA): TGTGCCAGCAGTACGCCCAGCCCCGGGAGGAACACTGAAGCTTTCTTT. Its protein is CASSTPSPGRNTEAFF.

The genes are TRBV6-5 and TRBJ2-7, with 8 nucleotides matching TRBD1. The CDR3 covers 14 residues. V shed 2 bases, J shed 2 bases, and the junction held 2 bases outside the gene matches. Germline V lookup: CDR1 MNHEY, CDR2 SVGAGI. CDR3 sequence: CASSYGDRTYEQYF. The DNA for the CDR3 is TGTGCCAGCAGTTACGGGGACAGGACCTACGAGCAGTACTTC.

The chain combines TRBV6-5 with TRBJ1-1; D not resolved. The CDR3 length is 13 residues. Germline V gene sequence: CDR1 MNHEY, CDR2 SVGAGI. With 7 bases removed from V and 5 bases from J, the gap between germline ends came to 14 bases. CDR3 bases: TGTGCCAGCACCCCAAACCCTGAGACTGAAGCTTTCTTT. This encodes CASTPNPETEAFF.

The rearrangement links TRBV18 to TRBJ1-2, with D possibly matching TRBD1 (5 bases). V was pared by 5 bases and J by 2 bases, with 12 bases between. CDR3 length: 14 residues. Germline CDR1 and CDR2: KGHSH and LQKENI. The CDR3 spells CASSTAGSNYGYTF. The CDR3 DNA follows: TGTGCCAGCTCAACCGCAGGGTCCAACTATGGCTACACCTTC.

This rearrangement joins TRBV13 to TRBJ2-1; 8 nucleotides align to TRBD1. The CDR3 is 15 amino acids. Germline CDR1 and CDR2: PRHDT and FYEKMQ (reference sequence). Losses at the gene ends were 6 bases for V and 2 bases for J; bases not matched to a gene: 6. CDR3 DNA: TGTGCCAGCAGTCAGGGGGCGAGGACCTACAATGAGCAGTTCTTC. Its translation: CASSQGARTYNEQFF.

V is TRBV7-2 and J is TRBJ1-1, with D perhaps TRBD1 (6 bases). V gave up 3 bases and J gave up 3 bases, with 17 bases separating them. The CDR3 is made up of 16 amino acids. Germline CDR1 is SGHTA and CDR2 is FQGNSA. The CDR3 spells CASSFQQGWGDTEAFF. In nucleotides, the CDR3 is TGTGCCAGCAGCTTCCAGCAGGGGTGGGGCGACACTGAAGCTTTCTTT. The full variable domain, completed using reference TRBV7-2 and TRBJ1-1, is GAGVSQSPSNKVTEKGKDVELRCDPISGHTALYWYRQSLGQGLEFLIYFQGNSAPDKSGLPSDRFSAERTGGSVSTLTIQRTQQEDSAVYLCASSFQQGWGDTEAFFGQGTRLTVV.

CDR3 DNA: TGCAGTGCCGTTACAGGCTACGAGCAGTACTTC. This translates into CSAVTGYEQYF. V and J are TRBV20-1 and TRBJ2-7; possibly TRBD1 for D (5 bases). Germline V gene sequence: CDR1 DFQATT, CDR2 SNEGSKA (reference sequence). Trimming cost V 6 bases and J 3 bases, with 9 bases left between them. The CDR3 spans 11 residues.

The chain carries TRBV6-1 and TRBJ1-4; 7 bases agree with TRBD1. The germline V gene has CDR1 MNHNS and CDR2 SASEGT. The trim removed 4 bases at V and 3 bases at J, leaving 8 bases unmatched. The CDR3 is 16 amino acids. This CDR3 is CASSGDRRVANEKLFF. CDR3 bases: TGTGCCAGCAGTGGGGACAGAAGGGTGGCTAATGAAAAACTGTTTTTT.

This chain connects TRBV29-1 to TRBJ2-5, with D possibly TRBD1 on 6 matching bases. The CDR3 consists of 12 residues. Germline assignment: CDR1 SQVTM and CDR2 ANQGSEA. V was cut by 2 bases and J by 9 bases, with 13 bases left in between. The CDR3 is CSVENDRIAQYF. CDR3 nucleotides: TGCAGCGTTGAAAACGACAGGATCGCCCAGTACTTC. Using reference TRBV29-1 and TRBJ2-5 for the parts outside the CDR3, the full variable domain is SAVISQKPSRDICQRGTSLTIQCQVDSQVTMMFWYRQQPGQSLTLIATANQGSEATYESGFVIDKFPISRPNLTFSTLTVSNMSPEDSSIYLCSVENDRIAQYFGPGTRLLVL.

This chain links TRBV9 with TRBJ1-3; D gene uncertain. CDR1 and CDR2 from the germline V gene are SGDLS and YYNGEE. The CDR3 spans 13 residues. Trimming took off 1 base at V and 4 bases at J, with 6 bases between the two ends. CDR3 in amino acids: CASSVNGGNTIYF. The DNA for the CDR3 is TGTGCCAGCAGCGTAAACGGGGGAAACACCATATATTTT.

V and J are TRBV3-1 (or the pseudogene TRBV3-2) and TRBJ2-2, with 8 nucleotides matching TRBD1. With V trimmed by 4 bases and J by 13 bases, 14 bases remained unmatched. Per germline, CDR1 LGHDT and CDR2 YNNKEL (reference sequence). The CDR3 sequence is 15 residues long. The chain's CDR3 is CASSPRGTGGSGLFF. CDR3 sequence (DNA): TGTGCCAGCAGCCCCCGGGGGACAGGCGGTAGTGGGCTGTTTTTT.

V usage is TRBV10-3 and J usage is TRBJ2-2, with D possibly being TRBD2 (5 bases). This CDR3 has 12 residues. Germline lookup yields CDR1 ENHRY and CDR2 SYGVKD. The CDR3 loop reads CVGGGGTGELFF. The CDR3 DNA is TGTGTGGGCGGAGGAGGCACCGGGGAGCTGTTTTTT.